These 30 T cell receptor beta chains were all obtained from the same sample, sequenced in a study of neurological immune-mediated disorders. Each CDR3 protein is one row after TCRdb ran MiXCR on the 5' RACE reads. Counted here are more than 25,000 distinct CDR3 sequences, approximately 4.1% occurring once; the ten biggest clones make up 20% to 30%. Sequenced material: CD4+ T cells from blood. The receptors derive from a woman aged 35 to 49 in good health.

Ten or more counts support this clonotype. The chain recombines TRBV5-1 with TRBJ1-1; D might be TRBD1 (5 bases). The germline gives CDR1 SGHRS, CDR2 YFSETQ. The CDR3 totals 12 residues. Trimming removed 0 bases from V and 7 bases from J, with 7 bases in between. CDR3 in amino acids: CASSLDQGEAFF. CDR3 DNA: TGCGCCAGCAGCTTGGACCAGGGTGAAGCTTTCTTT.

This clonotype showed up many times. CDR3 sequence (DNA): TGTGCCACCAGCAACGACAGGGTCGGGGAGCAGTACTTC. Its translation is CATSNDRVGEQYF. The chain recombines TRBV15 with TRBJ2-7, with 7 bases identical to TRBD1. With V trimmed by 4 bases and J by 7 bases, 7 bases remained unmatched. Germline V gene sequence: CDR1 LNHNV, CDR2 YYDKDF (reference sequence). This CDR3 contains 13 residues. The full variable domain, in which reference TRBV15 and TRBJ2-7 provide the parts outside the CDR3, is DAMVIQNPRYQVTQFGKPVTLSCSQTLNHNVMYWYQQKSSQAPKLLFHYYDKDFNNEADTPDNFQSRRPNTSFCFLDIRSPGLGDTAMYLCATSNDRVGEQYFGPGTRLTVT.

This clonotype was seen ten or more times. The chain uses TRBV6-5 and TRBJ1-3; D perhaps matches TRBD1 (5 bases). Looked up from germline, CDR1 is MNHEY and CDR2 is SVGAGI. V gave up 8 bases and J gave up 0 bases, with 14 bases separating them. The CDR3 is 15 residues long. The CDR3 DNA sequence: TGTGCCAGCGCGATAGGGGCCTCCTCTGGAAACACCATATATTTT. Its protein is CASAIGASSGNTIYF.

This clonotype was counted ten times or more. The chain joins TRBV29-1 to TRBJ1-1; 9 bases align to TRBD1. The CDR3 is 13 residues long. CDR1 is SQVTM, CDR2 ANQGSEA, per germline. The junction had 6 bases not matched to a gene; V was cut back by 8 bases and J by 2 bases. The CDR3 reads CSTRQGGNTEAFF. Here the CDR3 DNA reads TGCAGCACCAGACAGGGGGGTAACACTGAAGCTTTCTTT.

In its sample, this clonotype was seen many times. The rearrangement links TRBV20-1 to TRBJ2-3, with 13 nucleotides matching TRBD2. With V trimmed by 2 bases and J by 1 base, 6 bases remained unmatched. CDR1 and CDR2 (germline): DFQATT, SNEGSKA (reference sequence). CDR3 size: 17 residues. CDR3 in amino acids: CSARPRGLAGRTDTQYF. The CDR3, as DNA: TGCAGTGCTAGACCCCGGGGACTAGCGGGGCGCACAGATACGCAGTATTTT.

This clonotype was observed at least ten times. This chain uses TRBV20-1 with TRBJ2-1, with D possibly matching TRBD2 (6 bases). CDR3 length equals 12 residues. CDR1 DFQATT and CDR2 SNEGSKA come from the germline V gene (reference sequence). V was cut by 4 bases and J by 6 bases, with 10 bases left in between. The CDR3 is CSAMEGANEQFF. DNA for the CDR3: TGCAGTGCTATGGAGGGAGCCAATGAGCAGTTCTTC.

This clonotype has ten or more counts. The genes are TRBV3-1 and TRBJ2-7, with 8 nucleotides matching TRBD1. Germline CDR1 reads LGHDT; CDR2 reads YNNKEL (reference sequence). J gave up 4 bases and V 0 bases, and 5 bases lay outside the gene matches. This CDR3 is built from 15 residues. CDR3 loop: CASSQDRTGRYEQYF. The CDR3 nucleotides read TGTGCCAGCAGCCAAGATAGGACAGGGAGGTACGAGCAGTACTTC.

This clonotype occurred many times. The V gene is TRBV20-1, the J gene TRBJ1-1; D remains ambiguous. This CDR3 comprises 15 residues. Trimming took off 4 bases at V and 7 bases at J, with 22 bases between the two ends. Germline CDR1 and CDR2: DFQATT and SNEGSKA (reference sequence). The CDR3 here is CSAISLRLLRGEAFF. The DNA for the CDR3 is TGCAGTGCTATCAGTCTCAGACTCCTCCGAGGTGAAGCTTTCTTT.

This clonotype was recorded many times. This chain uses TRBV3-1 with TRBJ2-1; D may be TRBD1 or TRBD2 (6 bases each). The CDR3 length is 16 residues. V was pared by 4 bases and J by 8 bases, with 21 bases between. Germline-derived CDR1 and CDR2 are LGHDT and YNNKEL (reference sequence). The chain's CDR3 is CASSLYTSRGVDEQFF. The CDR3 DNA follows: TGTGCCAGCAGCCTCTATACTAGCAGGGGCGTCGATGAGCAGTTCTTC.

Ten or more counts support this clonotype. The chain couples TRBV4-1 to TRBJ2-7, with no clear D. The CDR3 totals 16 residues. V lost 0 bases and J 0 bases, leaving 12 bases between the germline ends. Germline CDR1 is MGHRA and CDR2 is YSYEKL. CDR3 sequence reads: CASSQDSGVSSYEQYF. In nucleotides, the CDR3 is TGCGCCAGCAGCCAAGATTCGGGCGTCAGCTCCTACGAGCAGTACTTC.

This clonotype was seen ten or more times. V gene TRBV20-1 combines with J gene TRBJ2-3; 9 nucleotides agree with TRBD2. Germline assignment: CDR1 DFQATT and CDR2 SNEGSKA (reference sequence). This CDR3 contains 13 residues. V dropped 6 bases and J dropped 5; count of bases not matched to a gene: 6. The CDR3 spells CSAFLAGLDTQYF. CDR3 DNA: TGCAGTGCATTCCTAGCGGGACTAGATACGCAGTATTTT.

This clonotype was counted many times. The CDR3, as DNA: TGTGCCAGCAGCCAGACAGGGAACTATGAAAAACTGTTTTTT. Translated: CASSQTGNYEKLFF. This chain joins TRBV6-5 and TRBJ1-4; 7 bases line up with TRBD1. V lost 6 bases, J lost 6 bases, and 7 bases stayed unmatched. This CDR3 has 14 amino acids. Germline assignment: CDR1 MNHEY and CDR2 SVGAGI.

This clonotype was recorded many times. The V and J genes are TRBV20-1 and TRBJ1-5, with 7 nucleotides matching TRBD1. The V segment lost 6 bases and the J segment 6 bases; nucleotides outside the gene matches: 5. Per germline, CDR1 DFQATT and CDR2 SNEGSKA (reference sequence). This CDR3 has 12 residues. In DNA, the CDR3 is TGCAGTGCCCTGCAGGGGGTTCAGCCCCAGCATTTT. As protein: CSALQGVQPQHF.

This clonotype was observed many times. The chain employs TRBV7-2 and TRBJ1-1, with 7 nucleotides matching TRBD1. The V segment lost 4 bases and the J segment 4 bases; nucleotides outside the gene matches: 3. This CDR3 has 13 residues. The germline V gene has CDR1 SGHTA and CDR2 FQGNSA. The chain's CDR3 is CASSYRGSTEAFF. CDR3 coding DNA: TGTGCCAGCAGCTACAGGGGTAGCACTGAAGCTTTCTTT.

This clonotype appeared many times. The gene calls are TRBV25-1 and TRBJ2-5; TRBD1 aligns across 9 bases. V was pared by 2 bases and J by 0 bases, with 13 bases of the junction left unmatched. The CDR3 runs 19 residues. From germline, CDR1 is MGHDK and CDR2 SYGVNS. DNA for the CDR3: TGTGCCAGCAGTGAAGGGGACAGGGCGGTGGTATGGTACCAAGAGACCCAGTACTTC. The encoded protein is CASSEGDRAVVWYQETQYF. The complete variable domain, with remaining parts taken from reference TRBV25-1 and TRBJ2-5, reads EADIYQTPRYLVIGTGKKITLECSQTMGHDKMYWYQQDPGMELHLIHYSYGVNSTEKGDLSSESTVSRIRTEHFPLTLESARPSHTSQYLCASSEGDRAVVWYQETQYFGPGTRLLVL.

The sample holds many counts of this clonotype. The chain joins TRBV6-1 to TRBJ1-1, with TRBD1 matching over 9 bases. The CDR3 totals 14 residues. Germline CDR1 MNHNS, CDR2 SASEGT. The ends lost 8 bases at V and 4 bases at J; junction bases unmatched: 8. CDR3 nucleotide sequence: TGTGCCAGCGGGGACAGGGTCTTGGGCACTGAAGCTTTCTTT. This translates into CASGDRVLGTEAFF.

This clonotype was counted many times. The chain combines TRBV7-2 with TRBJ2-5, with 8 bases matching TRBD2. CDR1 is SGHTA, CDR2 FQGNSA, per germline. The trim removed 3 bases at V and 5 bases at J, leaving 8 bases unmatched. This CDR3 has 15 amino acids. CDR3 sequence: CASSLWSGSGETQYF. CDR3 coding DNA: TGTGCCAGCAGCTTGTGGAGCGGGAGTGGGGAGACCCAGTACTTC. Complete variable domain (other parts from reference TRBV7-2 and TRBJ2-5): GAGVSQSPSNKVTEKGKDVELRCDPISGHTALYWYRQSLGQGLEFLIYFQGNSAPDKSGLPSDRFSAERTGGSVSTLTIQRTQQEDSAVYLCASSLWSGSGETQYFGPGTRLLVL.

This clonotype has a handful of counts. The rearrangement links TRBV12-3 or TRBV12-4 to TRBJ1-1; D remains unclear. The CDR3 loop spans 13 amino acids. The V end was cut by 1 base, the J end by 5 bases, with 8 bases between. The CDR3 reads CASSLGAGTEAFF. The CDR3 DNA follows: TGTGCCAGCAGTTTAGGTGCAGGAACTGAAGCTTTCTTT.

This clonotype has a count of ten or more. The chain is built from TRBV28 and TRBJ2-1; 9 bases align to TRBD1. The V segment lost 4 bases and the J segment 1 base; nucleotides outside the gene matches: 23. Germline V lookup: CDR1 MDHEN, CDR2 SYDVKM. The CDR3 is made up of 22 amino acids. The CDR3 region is CASSSIRGQGGSGRSSYNEQFF. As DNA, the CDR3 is TGTGCCAGCAGTTCGATCCGGGGACAGGGAGGGAGTGGCCGGAGTTCCTACAATGAGCAGTTCTTC.

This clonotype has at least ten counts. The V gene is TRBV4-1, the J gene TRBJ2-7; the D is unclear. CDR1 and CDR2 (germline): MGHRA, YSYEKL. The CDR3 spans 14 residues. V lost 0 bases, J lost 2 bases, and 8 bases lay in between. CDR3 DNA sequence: TGCGCCAGCAGCCAAGAGGCGAAGACCTACGAGCAGTACTTC. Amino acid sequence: CASSQEAKTYEQYF.

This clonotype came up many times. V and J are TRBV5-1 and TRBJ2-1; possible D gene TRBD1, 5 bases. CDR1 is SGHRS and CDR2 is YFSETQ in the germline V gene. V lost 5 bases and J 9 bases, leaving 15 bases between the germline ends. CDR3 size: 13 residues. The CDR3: CASSTAFDSEQFF. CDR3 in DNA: TGCGCCAGCAGTACGGCCTTCGACAGTGAGCAGTTCTTC.

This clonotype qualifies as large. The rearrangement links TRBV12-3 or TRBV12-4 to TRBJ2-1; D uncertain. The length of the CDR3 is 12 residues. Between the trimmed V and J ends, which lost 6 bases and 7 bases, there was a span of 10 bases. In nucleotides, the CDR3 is TGTGCCAGCAGCCCCCGCGCGAATGAGCAGTTCTTC. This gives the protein CASSPRANEQFF.

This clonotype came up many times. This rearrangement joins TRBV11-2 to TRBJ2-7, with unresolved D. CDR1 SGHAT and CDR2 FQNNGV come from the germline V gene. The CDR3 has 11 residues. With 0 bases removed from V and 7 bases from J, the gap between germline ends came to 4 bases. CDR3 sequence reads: CASSLDKEQYF. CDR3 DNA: TGTGCCAGCAGCTTAGATAAGGAGCAGTACTTC. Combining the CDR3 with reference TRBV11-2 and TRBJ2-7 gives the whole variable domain EAGVAQSPRYKIIEKRQSVAFWCNPISGHATLYWYQQILGQGPKLLIQFQNNGVVDDSQLPKDRFSAERLKGVDSTLKIQPAKLEDSAVYLCASSLDKEQYFGPGTRLTVT.

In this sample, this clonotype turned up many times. CDR3 nucleotide sequence: TGTGCCACCCGGGAGGTGGAAGGTCAGCCCCAGCATTTT. This encodes CATREVEGQPQHF. J is TRBJ1-5 and V is TRBV10-3, with D unresolved. Germline CDR1 ENHRY, CDR2 SYGVKD. The CDR3 loop spans 13 amino acids. Trimming left V 10 bases short and J 6 bases short, with 16 bases between.

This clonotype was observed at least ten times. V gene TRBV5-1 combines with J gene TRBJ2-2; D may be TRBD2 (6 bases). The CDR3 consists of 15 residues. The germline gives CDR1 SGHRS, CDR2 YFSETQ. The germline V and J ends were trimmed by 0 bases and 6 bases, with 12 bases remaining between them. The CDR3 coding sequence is TGCGCCAGCAGCTTGGTACTCGGAGGGGCCGGGGAGCTGTTTTTT. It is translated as CASSLVLGGAGELFF. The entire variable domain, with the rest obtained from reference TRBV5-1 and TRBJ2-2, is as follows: KAGVTQTPRYLIKTRGQQVTLSCSPISGHRSVSWYQQTPGQGLQFLFEYFSETQRNKGNFPGRFSGRQFSNSRSEMNVSTLELGDSALYLCASSLVLGGAGELFFGEGSRLTVL.

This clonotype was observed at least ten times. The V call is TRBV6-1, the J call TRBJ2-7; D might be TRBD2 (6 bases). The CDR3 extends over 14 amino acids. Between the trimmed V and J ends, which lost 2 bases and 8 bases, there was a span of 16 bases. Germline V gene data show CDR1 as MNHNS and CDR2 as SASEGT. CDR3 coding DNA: TGTGCCAGCAGTGAACGGACGGGAGAGGGAAAGCAGTACTTC. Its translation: CASSERTGEGKQYF.

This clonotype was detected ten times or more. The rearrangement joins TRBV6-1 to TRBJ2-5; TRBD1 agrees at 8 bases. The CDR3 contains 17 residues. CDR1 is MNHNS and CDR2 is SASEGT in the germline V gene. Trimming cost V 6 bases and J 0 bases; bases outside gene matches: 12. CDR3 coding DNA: TGTGCCAGCAGCGGACAGGGCCCCCTCATTGACCAAGAGACCCAGTACTTC. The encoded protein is CASSGQGPLIDQETQYF.

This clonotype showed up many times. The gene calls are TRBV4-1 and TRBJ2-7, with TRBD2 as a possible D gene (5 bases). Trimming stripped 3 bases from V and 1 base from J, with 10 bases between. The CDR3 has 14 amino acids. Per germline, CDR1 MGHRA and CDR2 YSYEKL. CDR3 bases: TGCGCCAGCAGCCATAGGACGGGATCCTACGAGCAGTACTTC. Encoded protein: CASSHRTGSYEQYF.

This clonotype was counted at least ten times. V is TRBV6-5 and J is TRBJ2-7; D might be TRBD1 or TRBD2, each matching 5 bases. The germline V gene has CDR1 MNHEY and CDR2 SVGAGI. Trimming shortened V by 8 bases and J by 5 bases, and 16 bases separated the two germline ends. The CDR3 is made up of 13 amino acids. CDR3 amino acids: CASGRGRMNEQYF. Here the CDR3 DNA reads TGTGCCAGCGGACGGGGACGAATGAACGAGCAGTACTTC.

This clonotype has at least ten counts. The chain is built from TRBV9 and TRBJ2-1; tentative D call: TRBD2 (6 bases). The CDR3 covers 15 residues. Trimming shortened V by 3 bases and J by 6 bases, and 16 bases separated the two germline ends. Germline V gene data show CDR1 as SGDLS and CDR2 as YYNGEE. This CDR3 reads CASSASGREFNEQFF. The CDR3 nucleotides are TGTGCCAGCAGCGCCTCAGGGCGGGAATTCAATGAGCAGTTCTTC.